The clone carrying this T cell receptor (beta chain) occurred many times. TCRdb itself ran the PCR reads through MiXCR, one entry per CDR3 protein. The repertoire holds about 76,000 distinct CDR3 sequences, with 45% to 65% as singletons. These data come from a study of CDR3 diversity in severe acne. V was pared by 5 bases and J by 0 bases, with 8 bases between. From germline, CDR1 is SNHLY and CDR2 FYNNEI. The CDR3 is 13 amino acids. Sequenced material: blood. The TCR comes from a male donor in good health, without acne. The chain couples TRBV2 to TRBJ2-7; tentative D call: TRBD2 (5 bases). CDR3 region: CASSPGISYEQYF. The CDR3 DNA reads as TGTGCCAGCAGTCCGGGGATCTCCTACGAGCAGTACTTC.